The entry below gives a single T cell receptor (beta chain) sequence along with its context. TCRdb's copy holds only in-frame clones and misses some; the assay was immunoSEQ multiplex PCR. The table shows about 170,000 clones, with about 86% occurring only once. This record comes from a study of blood T cell repertoires in COVID-19. At the level of the study: Samples of COVID-19 (acute and convalescent) were obtained from the United States, Italy and Spain. Nucleic acid was either cDNA or gDNA, and it came from T cells, B-cell-depleted T cells, or PBMCs.

This CDR3 comprises 15 residues. The junction had 5 bases not matched to a gene; V was cut back by 4 bases and J by 5 bases. In germline, CDR1 is MNHEY, CDR2 SVGAGI. The sample taken for sequencing was peripheral blood. The TCR sequence derives from a woman aged 55 to 70 with COVID-19, enrolled during active disease. The genes are TRBV6-5 and TRBJ2-7; 13 bases map to TRBD2. The CDR3, as DNA: TGTGCCAGCAGTTTTGGGACTAGCGGGATCCACGAGCAGTACTTC. It yields the protein CASSFGTSGIHEQYF.